The 25 T cell receptor beta chains reported below all come from one sample, sequenced in a study of T-cell reconstitution after alpha-beta-depleted transplantation in children. TCRbeta library construction was performed incorporating unique molecular identifiers. TCRdb reprocessed the PCR reads via MiXCR and lists one record per CDR3 protein. The sample yields around 93,000 distinct CDR3 sequences, 7% to 9% seen once. The source was PBMCs from the stem cell graft donor, collected from the stem cell graft. These receptors originate from a human donor who donated a stem cell graft to a child with congenital amegakaryocytic thrombocytopenia.

This clonotype appeared many times. The rearrangement uses TRBV7-9 and TRBJ1-3; D unclear. Germline V gene lookup returns CDR1 SEHNR and CDR2 FQNEAQ (reference sequence). This CDR3 region has 12 residues. The V end was cut by 3 bases, the J end by 8 bases, with 8 bases between. CDR3 sequence: CASSLDADTIYF. The CDR3 coding sequence is TGTGCCAGCAGCTTGGACGCTGACACCATATATTTT.

This clonotype was recorded many times. The V call is TRBV7-9, the J call TRBJ1-1, with 7 bases aligning to TRBD1. CDR1 and CDR2 from the germline V gene are SEHNR and FQNEAQ (reference sequence). The CDR3 is 17 residues long. The V and J ends lost 5 bases and 2 bases, in that order; junction bases with no gene match: 14. The CDR3: CASSSTRDRGKNTEAFF. CDR3 coding DNA: TGTGCCAGCAGCAGTACCCGGGACAGAGGCAAAAACACTGAAGCTTTCTTT.

This clonotype came up many times. The chain recombines TRBV7-2 with TRBJ2-5, with 7 positions matching TRBD2. This CDR3 is 15 amino acids long. Germline values: CDR1 SGHTA, CDR2 FQGNSA. The ends lost 4 bases at V and 4 bases at J; junction bases unmatched: 9. The CDR3 protein is CASSSSLTSIETQYF. In DNA form, the CDR3 reads TGTGCCAGCAGCTCCTCTCTGACTAGCATAGAGACCCAGTACTTC.

CDR3 nucleotide sequence: TGTGCCAGCAGCCCCCCCTTTCGCTTTGGAAACACCATATATTTT. This sequence encodes CASSPPFRFGNTIYF. The rearrangement links TRBV7-9 to TRBJ1-3; D unclear. The germline V and J ends were trimmed by 5 bases and 3 bases, with 14 bases remaining between them. CDR3 length equals 15 residues. The germline V gene has CDR1 SEHNR and CDR2 FQNEAQ (reference sequence). The full variable domain, with the rest looked up from reference TRBV7-9 and TRBJ1-3, is DTGVSQNPRHKITKRGQNVTFRCDPISEHNRLYWYRQTLGQGPEFLTYFQNEAQLEKSRLLSDRFSAERPKGSFSTLEIQRTEQGDSAMYLCASSPPFRFGNTIYFGEGSWLTVV.

This clonotype appeared many times. The CDR3 protein is CASRITGDADTQYF. CDR3 DNA: TGCGCCAGCCGTATTACAGGGGATGCAGATACGCAGTATTTT. This sequence joins TRBV5-1 and TRBJ2-3; 7 bases agree with TRBD1. With V trimmed by 7 bases and J by 4 bases, 9 bases remained unmatched. The CDR3 covers 14 residues. Germline V CDR1 and CDR2: SGHRS, YFSETQ.

V usage is TRBV7-9 and J usage is TRBJ2-3, with no clear D. V lost 5 bases and J 10 bases, leaving 10 bases between the germline ends. The CDR3 contains 11 residues. Germline lookup yields CDR1 SEHNR and CDR2 FQNEAQ (reference sequence). The CDR3 protein is CASSLSSSQYF. The CDR3 nucleotides are TGTGCCAGCAGCCTCTCCTCATCGCAGTATTTT.

The rearrangement joins TRBV27 to TRBJ2-7, with D unresolved. V was pared by 5 bases and J by 0 bases, with 5 bases between. The CDR3 covers 12 residues. Germline loops: CDR1 MNHEY, CDR2 SMNVEV (reference sequence). CDR3 sequence: CASSASSYEQYF. The CDR3 DNA sequence: TGTGCCAGCAGTGCCTCCTCCTACGAGCAGTACTTC.

This clonotype was picked up many times. The chain couples TRBV3-1 to TRBJ1-3, with unresolved D. This CDR3 is 11 amino acids long. The germline V gene encodes CDR1 LGHDT and CDR2 YNNKEL (reference sequence). Trimming left V 3 bases short and J 8 bases short, with 5 bases between. For the CDR3, the DNA is TGTGCCAGCAGCCAGGCGGACACCATATATTTT. Translating it yields CASSQADTIYF.

The J gene is TRBJ2-1, the V gene TRBV6-1; 8 nucleotides align to TRBD2. In germline, CDR1 is MNHNS, CDR2 SASEGT. The trim removed 10 bases at V and 0 bases at J, leaving 5 bases unmatched. This CDR3 spans 14 amino acids. DNA of the CDR3: TGTGCCACCTCGGGGGGGCTCTCCTACAATGAGCAGTTCTTC. Its protein product is CATSGGLSYNEQFF.

This clonotype was found many times. V usage is TRBV5-1 and J usage is TRBJ2-2, with D unresolved. V was cut by 0 bases and J by 3 bases, with 6 bases left in between. The CDR3 extends over 14 amino acids. Germline loops: CDR1 SGHRS, CDR2 YFSETQ. The CDR3 loop reads CASSLATHTGELFF. The DNA for the CDR3 is TGCGCCAGCAGCTTGGCTACCCACACCGGGGAGCTGTTTTTT.

This clonotype has ten or more counts. The V gene is TRBV2, the J gene TRBJ1-4; 10 bases line up with TRBD1. Trimming took 6 bases from V and 8 from J; bases not matched to a gene: 6. Germline lookup yields CDR1 SNHLY and CDR2 FYNNEI. The CDR3 is made up of 14 amino acids. The CDR3 here is CASSRQGAWEKLFF. The DNA for the CDR3 is TGTGCCAGCAGCCGACAGGGGGCGTGGGAAAAACTGTTTTTT.

This clonotype has a count of ten or more. The chain couples TRBV2 to TRBJ2-5; D might be TRBD2 (7 bases). The CDR3 runs 12 residues. Germline V gene lookup returns CDR1 SNHLY and CDR2 FYNNEI. With 6 bases removed from V and 6 bases from J, the gap between germline ends came to 11 bases. In nucleotides, the CDR3 is TGTGCCAGCAGCGGGGGGCCTCAGACCCAGTACTTC. It translates to CASSGGPQTQYF.

This clonotype was counted ten times or more. The chain recombines TRBV25-1 with TRBJ2-5; D gene unclear. Germline loops: CDR1 MGHDK, CDR2 SYGVNS. V shed 2 bases and J shed 2 bases, with 3 bases lying between them. CDR3 length: 12 residues. The CDR3 loop is CASSENQETQYF. CDR3 DNA: TGTGCCAGCAGTGAAAATCAAGAGACCCAGTACTTC.

This clonotype was observed many times. The gene calls are TRBV7-9 and TRBJ2-5; D ambiguous. Trimming took off 2 bases at V and 1 base at J, with 5 bases between the two ends. This CDR3 is 13 amino acids long. Germline-derived CDR1 and CDR2 are SEHNR and FQNEAQ (reference sequence). The CDR3 DNA is TGTGCCAGCAGCTTAAACCTCCAAGAGACCCAGTACTTC. It translates to CASSLNLQETQYF.

The chain joins TRBV29-1 to TRBJ2-2; possibly TRBD2 for D (5 bases). Germline CDR1 and CDR2: SQVTM and ANQGSEA. The V and J ends lost 6 bases and 0 bases respectively, with 11 bases between them. The CDR3 is 14 amino acids. The CDR3 reads CSVGLHSNTGELFF. The CDR3 bases are TGCAGCGTCGGACTCCACTCGAACACCGGGGAGCTGTTTTTT.

This clonotype was counted many times. The V and J genes are TRBV12-3 or TRBV12-4 and TRBJ1-5; tentative D call: TRBD1 (5 bases). V lost 2 bases, J lost 3 bases, and 8 bases lay in between. CDR3 length equals 14 residues. The CDR3 DNA follows: TGTGCCAGCAGTTTAAACAGGATCAATCAGCCCCAGCATTTT. Amino acid sequence: CASSLNRINQPQHF.

This chain connects TRBV11-2 to TRBJ1-1; TRBD1 matches 9 bases. This CDR3 spans 19 amino acids. J was trimmed by 1 base and V by 5 bases; bases with no gene match: 17. From germline, CDR1 is SGHAT and CDR2 FQNNGV. CDR3 amino acids: CASSPYPGTGPRANTEAFF. The DNA of the CDR3 is TGTGCCAGCAGCCCGTACCCCGGGACAGGGCCCAGGGCGAACACTGAAGCTTTCTTT.

This clonotype qualifies as medium-sized. The rearrangement joins TRBV10-3 to TRBJ1-3, with D perhaps matching TRBD1 (5 bases). The CDR3 extends over 15 amino acids. Trimming cost V 3 bases and J 0 bases, with 9 bases left between them. Germline V CDR1 and CDR2: ENHRY, SYGVKD. The chain's CDR3 is CAISDMGLSGNTIYF. CDR3 sequence (DNA): TGTGCCATCAGTGATATGGGGCTCTCTGGAAACACCATATATTTT.

The genes are TRBV7-8 and TRBJ1-1; D is perhaps TRBD1 (5 bases). The length of the CDR3 is 15 residues. The germline V gene encodes CDR1 SGHVS and CDR2 FQNEAQ. Trimming took 5 bases from V and 1 from J, leaving 14 bases between them. The CDR3 is CASSPQTDKNTEAFF. For the CDR3, the DNA is TGTGCCAGCAGCCCACAGACGGACAAGAACACTGAAGCTTTCTTT.

This clonotype was counted many times. This chain links TRBV20-1 with TRBJ1-1; TRBD1 aligns across 10 bases. Losses at the gene ends were 5 bases for V and 4 bases for J; bases not matched to a gene: 4. The CDR3 runs 13 residues. Germline V gene sequence: CDR1 DFQATT, CDR2 SNEGSKA (reference sequence). DNA of the CDR3: TGCAGTGCTTGGACAGGGGGGAGCACTGAAGCTTTCTTT. It specifies CSAWTGGSTEAFF.

This clonotype showed up many times. The V call is TRBV5-5, the J call TRBJ2-3, with D hard to call. Germline V gives CDR1 SGHKS, CDR2 YYEKEE (reference sequence). This CDR3 has 13 residues. Trimming took off 1 base at V and 4 bases at J, with 7 bases between the two ends. In DNA, the CDR3 is TGTGCCAGCAGCTTGCCGTCCTCAGATACGCAGTATTTT. It is translated as CASSLPSSDTQYF.

This clonotype appeared many times. The chain couples TRBV5-1 to TRBJ1-1, with 11 bases aligning to TRBD1. The CDR3 contains 14 residues. With V trimmed by 7 bases and J by 5 bases, 7 bases remained unmatched. Germline V gene sequence: CDR1 SGHRS, CDR2 YFSETQ. CDR3 protein: CASGGTGGTTEAFF. CDR3 in DNA: TGCGCCAGCGGGGGGACAGGGGGTACGACTGAAGCTTTCTTT.

The table lists this clonotype with many counts. This rearrangement joins TRBV5-1 to TRBJ2-1, with D unresolved. Germline CDR1 is SGHRS and CDR2 is YFSETQ. The CDR3 loop spans 15 amino acids. Trimming took off 7 bases at V and 1 base at J, with 15 bases between the two ends. Here the CDR3 DNA reads TGCGCCAGCTGCCTTCGCGGAGATTCCTACAATGAGCAGTTCTTC. Encoded protein: CASCLRGDSYNEQFF.

This clonotype was detected many times. V usage is TRBV21-1 and J usage is TRBJ2-4; TRBD1, the table's D call, lacks a check against the DNA. TRBV21-1 is listed as a pseudogene. This CDR3 contains 12 residues. The CDR3 coding sequence is TGTGCCAGCCGTGGGACAGGGAACATTCAGTACTTC. The encoded protein is CASRGTGNIQYF.

This clonotype was detected ten times or more. This rearrangement joins TRBV5-5 to TRBJ2-1; tentatively, D is TRBD1 or TRBD2 (6 bases each). This CDR3 contains 15 residues. Between the trimmed V and J ends, which lost 4 bases and 9 bases, there was a span of 20 bases. Germline values: CDR1 SGHKS, CDR2 YYEKEE (reference sequence). The CDR3 reads CASSPPPGDMFEQFF. The CDR3 DNA is TGTGCCAGCAGCCCCCCGCCGGGGGACATGTTTGAGCAGTTCTTC.